This T cell receptor beta chain comes out of a study of T cells in localized non-small cell lung cancer. General study findings and limits: Adjacent uninvolved lung tissue had the highest T cell clonality, exceeding tumor.

Assay used: immunoSEQ multiplex PCR; TCRdb lists only in-frame clones, some missing. Here the sample spans some 140,000 clones, about 90% being singletons. Germline V gene data show CDR1 as MNHEY and CDR2 as SMNVEV (reference sequence). V was pared by 10 bases and J by 5 bases, with 9 bases of the junction left unmatched. The CDR3 is 14 residues long. This clone was detected only a few times. Its antigen remains unidentified. This TCR was recovered from a female donor aged 60 or older with stage I lung adenocarcinoma. The sequencing used peripheral blood, collected before any cancer treatment. V and J are TRBV27 and TRBJ2-1; 9 bases map to TRBD1. The CDR3 loop reads CAIQTGGAHNEQFF. In DNA, the CDR3 is TGTGCCATCCAGACAGGGGGGGCCCACAATGAGCAGTTCTTC.